A single sample is the source of the 17 T cell receptor beta chains below, sequenced in a study of blood T cell repertoires in COVID-19. Measured with immunoSEQ multiplex PCR; TCRdb has only the in-frame clones, and not every one. The sample carries about 150,000 clones, roughly 88% recorded once. The specimen sequenced was peripheral blood. These receptors were taken from a woman in her forties or fifties with acute or convalescent COVID-19.

V and J are TRBV7-2 and TRBJ2-3, with D unclear. The CDR3 extends over 13 amino acids. Germline loops: CDR1 SGHTA, CDR2 FQGNSA. Deletions cut 0 bases from V and 5 bases from J, with 6 bases between. The CDR3 nucleotides read TGTGCCAGCAGCTTAGCTGCGGAAGATACGCAGTATTTT. Translating it yields CASSLAAEDTQYF.

This chain links TRBV7-3 with TRBJ2-4, with D uncertain. Germline V gene data show CDR1 as SGHTA and CDR2 as FQGTGA. The CDR3 runs 14 residues. The V end lost 2 bases, the J end lost 5 bases, and 10 bases lay between the germline ends. The CDR3 spells CASSLHGSENIQYF. In DNA form, the CDR3 reads TGTGCCAGCAGCTTACATGGCAGTGAAAACATTCAGTACTTC.

The chain recombines TRBV2 with TRBJ1-5, with 7 bases lining up with TRBD1. With 6 bases clipped from V and 2 bases from J, the junction kept 7 bases outside the gene matches. Germline loops: CDR1 SNHLY, CDR2 FYNNEI. This CDR3 is 15 amino acids long. As DNA, the CDR3 is TGTGCCAGCAGCCTCCACGGGACAGGCAATCAGCCCCAGCATTTT. It encodes CASSLHGTGNQPQHF.

V usage is TRBV29-1 and J usage is TRBJ2-5; 9 bases fit TRBD2. The CDR3 runs 15 residues. CDR1 and CDR2 from the germline V gene are SQVTM and ANQGSEA. V gave up 6 bases and J gave up 3 bases; unmatched junction bases: 11. The CDR3 sequence is CSVARGSGSKETQYF. CDR3 in DNA: TGCAGCGTGGCCCGGGGTAGCGGGAGCAAAGAGACCCAGTACTTC.

This sequence joins TRBV19 and TRBJ2-5; TRBD2 agrees at 8 bases. This CDR3 has 14 amino acids. Germline V CDR1 and CDR2: LNHDA, SQIVND (reference sequence). With V trimmed by 7 bases and J by 3 bases, 7 bases remained unmatched. Written as DNA, the CDR3 is TGTGCCAGTAAGCGGACGGGGGGGAAAGAGACCCAGTACTTC. Amino acids: CASKRTGGKETQYF.

The chain recombines TRBV18 with TRBJ2-1, with no clear D. V was shortened by 4 bases and J by 6 bases, with 7 bases between the two germline ends. CDR3 length equals 12 residues. Germline V lookup: CDR1 KGHSH, CDR2 LQKENI. CDR3 DNA: TGTGCCAGCTCACTTGCAGGCAATGAGCAGTTCTTC. Translation gives CASSLAGNEQFF.

This clone showed up just once. V is TRBV10-3 and J is TRBJ2-7, with 10 bases identical to TRBD1. The trim removed 1 base at V and 7 bases at J, leaving 7 bases unmatched. Germline CDR1 is ENHRY and CDR2 is SYGVKD. This CDR3 has 15 residues. CDR3 DNA sequence: TGTGCCATCAGTGAGTGGGGGACAGGGGATGTTGAGCAGTACTTC. Translated: CAISEWGTGDVEQYF.

The V and J genes are TRBV19 and TRBJ2-7; 7 bases are a match to TRBD2. The CDR3 runs to 15 residues. Looked up from germline, CDR1 is LNHDA and CDR2 is SQIVND (reference sequence). J lost 7 bases, V lost 9 bases, and 18 bases had no gene match. The CDR3 nucleotides are TGTGCCAGGGAAGAGTTGGCTAGCGGCCGTCGGGAGCAGTACTTC. It encodes CAREELASGRREQYF.

The chain recombines TRBV7-9 with TRBJ1-1, with 8 bases aligning to TRBD1. The ends lost 5 bases at V and 4 bases at J; junction bases unmatched: 9. The CDR3 loop spans 15 amino acids. The germline V gene has CDR1 SEHNR and CDR2 FQNEAQ (reference sequence). CDR3 bases: TGTGCCAGCAGCAGTATGACAGGGGAGGTCACTGAAGCTTTCTTT. Residues: CASSSMTGEVTEAFF.

In regard to this clone: The junction departs from germline at one end; a sequencing error may be responsible. This chain joins TRBV12-3 or TRBV12-4 and TRBJ1-5; D is unresolved. The CDR3 contains 13 residues. As DNA, the CDR3 is TGTGCCAGCAGTTATGGGCCCAATCAGCCCCGGCATTTT. It is translated as CASSYGPNQPRHF.

The chain is built from TRBV18 and TRBJ1-6; TRBD1 matches at 8 bases. Per the germline V gene, CDR1 is KGHSH and CDR2 is LQKENI. This CDR3 region has 15 residues. With 3 bases clipped from V and 10 bases from J, the junction kept 8 bases outside the gene matches. The CDR3 bases are TGTGCCAGCTCACCCCAAGCAGGGGGCGAATCACCCCTCCACTTT. Its translation: CASSPQAGGESPLHF.

The chain is built from TRBV9 and TRBJ2-3; D possibly corresponds to TRBD1 (6 bases). This CDR3 comprises 16 residues. Deletions cut 4 bases from V and 2 bases from J, with 17 bases between. CDR1 SGDLS and CDR2 YYNGEE come from the germline V gene. CDR3 residues: CASSPPGHSVTDTQYF. The CDR3 coding sequence is TGTGCCAGCAGCCCCCCGGGACATTCAGTCACAGATACGCAGTATTTT.

The V call is TRBV28, the J call TRBJ2-7; TRBD1 aligns across 9 bases. Germline lookup yields CDR1 MDHEN and CDR2 SYDVKM. This CDR3 is 15 amino acids long. The J segment lost 4 bases and the V segment lost 7 bases, leaving 11 bases of the junction unmatched. The CDR3 DNA reads TGTGCCAGCAATCAACAGGGGGCTGGGGCTTACGAGCAGTACTTC. It codes for CASNQQGAGAYEQYF.

This clone was seen a single time. The chain uses TRBV6-1 and TRBJ1-1, with D perhaps TRBD1 (5 bases). This CDR3 has 12 residues. Germline V gene sequence: CDR1 MNHNS, CDR2 SASEGT. V lost 3 bases and J 10 bases, leaving 12 bases between the germline ends. The CDR3 sequence is CASSEVGGRAFF. The CDR3 DNA reads TGTGCCAGCAGTGAGGTGGGGGGTAGAGCTTTCTTT.

The chain links TRBV6-5 to TRBJ1-1, with unresolved D. Germline CDR1 MNHEY, CDR2 SVGAGI. CDR3 length equals 12 residues. The V gene lost 4 bases and the J gene lost 6 bases, with 9 bases spanning the gap. CDR3 in DNA: TGTGCCAGCAGTTCCCGGTGGTCTGAAGCTTTCTTT. The encoded protein is CASSSRWSEAFF.

Here the CDR3 DNA reads TGTGCCTGGAGTGTACTTCGAATAGAAGCTTTCTTT. This gives the protein CAWSVLRIEAFF. The chain joins TRBV30 to TRBJ1-1; unclear D gene. This CDR3 has 12 amino acids. From germline, CDR1 is GTSNPN and CDR2 SVGIG (reference sequence). Trimming took off 0 bases at V and 8 bases at J, with 10 bases between the two ends.

V gene TRBV19 combines with J gene TRBJ2-1, with TRBD2 identical over 10 bases. The germline V gene encodes CDR1 LNHDA and CDR2 SQIVND (reference sequence). The CDR3 consists of 18 residues. J lost 5 bases, V lost 3 bases, and 13 bases had no gene match. CDR3 sequence (DNA): TGTGCCAGTAGTATCGGGGATGGGCTAGCGGGGGTCCACAATGAGCAGTTCTTC. This translates into CASSIGDGLAGVHNEQFF.